The present entry profiles one T cell receptor beta chain with its context. The record originates from a study of T cells in Graves' hyperthyroidism and ophthalmopathy. Amplification of TCR beta CDR3 regions was performed using RNA transcripts as template. Initially, a first-round RT-PCR of the TCR CDR3 employed the HTBI primer set. TCRdb reprocessed the multiplex PCR reads with MiXCR, giving one entry per CDR3 protein. The profile shows some 510,000 distinct CDR3 sequences, roughly 20% of them singletons. The sequence was collected from a young man with Graves' hyperthyroidism. Sequencing was carried out using blood.

The CDR3 bases are TGTGCCACTTTGACACAGATTACCGGGGAGCTGTTTTTT. This translates into CATLTQITGELFF. This chain connects TRBV15 to TRBJ2-2; D is unclear. CDR3 length: 13 amino acids. Trimming cost V 9 bases and J 5 bases, with 13 bases left between them. The germline CDR1 and CDR2 sequences are LNHNV and YYDKDF (reference sequence).